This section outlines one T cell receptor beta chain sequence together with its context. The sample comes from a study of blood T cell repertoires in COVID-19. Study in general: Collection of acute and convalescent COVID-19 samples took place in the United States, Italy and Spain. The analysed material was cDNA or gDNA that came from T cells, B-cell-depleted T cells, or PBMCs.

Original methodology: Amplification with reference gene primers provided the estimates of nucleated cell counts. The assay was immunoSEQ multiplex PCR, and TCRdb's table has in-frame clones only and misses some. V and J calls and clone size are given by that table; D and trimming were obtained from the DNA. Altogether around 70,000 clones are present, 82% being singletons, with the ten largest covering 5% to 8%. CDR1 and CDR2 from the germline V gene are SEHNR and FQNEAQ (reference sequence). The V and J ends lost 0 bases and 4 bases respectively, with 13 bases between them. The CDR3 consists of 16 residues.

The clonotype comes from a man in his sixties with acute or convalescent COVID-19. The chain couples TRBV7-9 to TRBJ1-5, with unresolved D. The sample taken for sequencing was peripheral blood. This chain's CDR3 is CASSLAGSSANQPQHF. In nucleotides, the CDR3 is TGTGCCAGCAGCTTAGCGGGGAGCTCGGCGAATCAGCCCCAGCATTTT. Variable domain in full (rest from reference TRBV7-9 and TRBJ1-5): DTGVSQNPRHKITKRGQNVTFRCDPISEHNRLYWYRQTLGQGPEFLTYFQNEAQLEKSRLLSDRFSAERPKGSFSTLEIQRTEQGDSAMYLCASSLAGSSANQPQHFGDGTRLSIL.